The T cell receptor (beta chain) under discussion was sequenced for a study of cytomegalovirus exposure and HLA in healthy donors. General study results and limits: There were some public TCRs occurring in many donors, but most TCR sequences were rare. Follow-up analysis later connected one missense variant in DCLRE1C with trimming of TCR beta V- and J-genes.

This clone was seen just once. The antigen remains undetermined. This CDR3 region has 16 residues. The PCR ran on 60 Vbeta and 13 Jbeta primers. The data were produced by immunoSEQ multiplex PCR, yet TCRdb's version contains in-frame clones alone and is incomplete. The sample lists about 190,000 clones, about four fifths seen once, with roughly 2.6% in the top ten. V is TRBV23-1 and J is TRBJ2-5; 7 nucleotides match TRBD1. The closer fit of TRBJ2-7 to the DNA end suggests the J call may be wrong. TRBV23-1 is reported as an ORF; its role is uncertain. Sequencing was performed on PBMCs. The sequence was collected from a woman between 45 and 65 years old in good health and CMV-seropositive. CDR3: CASSWNRGEGSYEQYF. Here the CDR3 DNA reads TGCGCCAGCAGTTGGAACAGGGGAGAGGGGTCCTACGAGCAGTACTTC.